This TCR beta chain was identified during a study of regulatory T cells in long-lasting Graves disease. The time point was: newly diagnosed GD, antithyroid drugs for less than 3 months. PBMCs were the source of the RNA used for TCR sequencing. The CDR3 runs to 16 residues. V shed 3 bases and J 3 bases; nucleotides not matched to a gene: 5. Germline V lookup: CDR1 MNHEY, CDR2 SMNVEV (reference sequence). This clonotype has ten or more counts. Arm-PCR of CDR3 regions with iRepertoire HTBI primers generated TCR beta libraries. TCRdb passed the multiplex PCR reads through MiXCR, listing each CDR3 protein once. The sample consists of 200,000 to 250,000 distinct CDR3 sequences, roughly a fifth of them appearing once.

The sequence was obtained from a female donor with Graves disease. The specimen comprised peripheral blood mononuclear cells (PBMCs), sampled at new diagnosis, from a patient treated with antithyroid drugs. The chain uses TRBV27 and TRBJ2-6; 7 nucleotides agree with TRBD1. CDR3 nucleotide sequence: TGTGCCAGCAGTTTGACAGGGCTGTATGGGGCCAACGTCCTGACTTTC. It codes for CASSLTGLYGANVLTF.